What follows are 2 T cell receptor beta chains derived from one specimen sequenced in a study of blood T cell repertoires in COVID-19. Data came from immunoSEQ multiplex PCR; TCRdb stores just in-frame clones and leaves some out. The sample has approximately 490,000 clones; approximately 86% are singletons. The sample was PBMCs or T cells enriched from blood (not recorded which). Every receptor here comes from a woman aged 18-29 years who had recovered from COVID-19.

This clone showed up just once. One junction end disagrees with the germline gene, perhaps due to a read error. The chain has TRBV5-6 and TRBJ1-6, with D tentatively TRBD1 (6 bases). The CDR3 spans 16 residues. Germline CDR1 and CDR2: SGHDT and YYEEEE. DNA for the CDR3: TGTGCCAGCACCTTGGGAGGGGGAAAATATAATTCACCCCTCCACTTT. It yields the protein CASTLGGGKYNSPLHF. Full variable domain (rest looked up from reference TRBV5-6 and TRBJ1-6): DAGVTQSPTHLIKTRGQQVTLRCSPKSGHDTVSWYQQALGQGPQFIFQYYEEEERQRGNFPDRFSGHQFPNYSSELNVNALLLGDSALYLCASTLGGGKYNSPLHFGNGTRLTVT.

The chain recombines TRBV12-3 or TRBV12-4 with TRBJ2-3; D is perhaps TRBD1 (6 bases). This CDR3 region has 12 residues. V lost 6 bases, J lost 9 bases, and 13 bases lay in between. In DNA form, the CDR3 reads TGTGCCAGCAGCCCACAGGGTTCAACGCAGTATTTT. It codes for CASSPQGSTQYF.